One TCR beta chain is described in this entry. Antigen: not known. This CDR3 has 14 residues. The V and J ends lost 7 bases and 4 bases, in that order; junction bases with no gene match: 9. Germline assignment: CDR1 SQVTM and CDR2 ANQGSEA. Making use of molecular barcodes, quantitative 5'-RACE generated TCR beta libraries. Each CDR3 protein is one row after TCRdb ran MiXCR on the 5' RACE reads. The data hold 200,000 to 250,000 distinct CDR3 sequences, with around 18% observed a single time. This sample was taken from a study of CD8 T cells in ankylosing spondylitis. Regarding the study as a whole: Some of the motif variants had earlier been found in reactive arthritis patients' fluid and blood. As for the disease-linked clones, they showed a CD8+ phenotype and occurred at relatively low frequencies in peripheral blood. The study identified a TCR beta motif of roughly eight highly homologous variants that appeared characteristic of ankylosing spondylitis blood. There was reportedly significant enrichment of clones that were disease-linked in matched ankylosing spondylitis synovial fluid.

The sequenced sample consisted of blood, either unsorted or a sorted T cell fraction (not recorded which). The chain couples TRBV29-1 to TRBJ2-1; 8 bases agree with TRBD2. The origin of this receptor is a male donor with ankylosing spondylitis. The CDR3, as DNA: TGCAGCGGCAGCCTAGCGGGTCTTTACAATGAGCAGTTCTTC. This translates into CSGSLAGLYNEQFF.